A single sample is the source of the 27 T cell receptor beta chains below, sequenced in a study of T-cell memory formation after mild COVID-19. A single record per CDR3 protein comes from TCRdb applying MiXCR to the 5' RACE reads. Of approximately 260,000 distinct CDR3 sequences detected, 15% to 20% appear once; the ten largest clones hold about a fifth. The sequenced sample consisted of PBMCs or a T cell subset sorted from them (not recorded which). The receptor source for this set is a man between 18 and 35 years old who had mild COVID-19 (a few samples of this study predate the infection). Cell type and time point are not known.

The chain carries TRBV20-1 and TRBJ2-3, with D perhaps TRBD1 (6 bases). CDR3 size: 15 residues. CDR1 is DFQATT, CDR2 SNEGSKA, per germline (reference sequence). Between the trimmed V and J ends, which lost 2 bases and 7 bases, there was a span of 19 bases. The CDR3 protein is CSARTGGPVLNTQYF. In DNA form, the CDR3 reads TGCAGTGCTAGAACTGGGGGCCCGGTGTTGAATACGCAGTATTTT.

V and J are TRBV5-1 and TRBJ2-1, with 9 bases identical to TRBD2. With V trimmed by 2 bases and J by 8 bases, 5 bases remained unmatched. This CDR3 is 14 amino acids long. Germline assignment: CDR1 SGHRS and CDR2 YFSETQ. This CDR3 reads CASSLRSGGDEQFF. In DNA form, the CDR3 reads TGCGCCAGCAGCTTACGTAGCGGGGGCGATGAGCAGTTCTTC.

This chain connects TRBV28 to TRBJ1-5; 8 bases map to TRBD1. The trim removed 8 bases at V and 7 bases at J, leaving 10 bases unmatched. Germline assignment: CDR1 MDHEN and CDR2 SYDVKM. The CDR3 runs to 14 residues. CDR3 nucleotides: TGTGCCAGCGGGGGTACAGGGGGTTACCAGCCCCAGCATTTT. Encoded protein: CASGGTGGYQPQHF.

In its sample, this clonotype was seen a few times. The chain has TRBV7-9 and TRBJ1-6, with TRBD1 as a possible D gene (6 bases). The V and J ends lost 5 bases and 9 bases respectively, with 17 bases between them. The CDR3 totals 15 residues. The V gene's germline CDR1 is SEHNR and CDR2 FQNEAQ (reference sequence). CDR3: CASSRRDKVVSPLHF. The CDR3, as DNA: TGTGCCAGCAGCCGCCGGGACAAGGTCGTTTCACCCCTCCACTTT.

This clonotype was picked up many times. V is TRBV19 and J is TRBJ1-5; D uncertain. The CDR3 is 13 residues long. The V and J ends lost 6 bases and 5 bases respectively, with 11 bases between them. Germline CDR1 reads LNHDA; CDR2 reads SQIVND (reference sequence). CDR3 DNA sequence: TGTGCCAGTAGATCATATAGTCATCAGCCCCAGCATTTT. It specifies CASRSYSHQPQHF.

This chain uses TRBV25-1 with TRBJ2-7, with 7 bases that match TRBD1. The CDR3 is 15 residues long. Germline V lookup: CDR1 MGHDK, CDR2 SYGVNS. V gave up 3 bases and J gave up 2 bases; unmatched junction bases: 7. CDR3 sequence: CASSDSRGQTYEQYF. The CDR3 nucleotides read TGTGCCAGCAGTGATTCCCGGGGACAGACCTACGAGCAGTACTTC.

This clonotype has more than one count but fewer than ten. V gene TRBV5-5 combines with J gene TRBJ2-7; 9 nucleotides align to TRBD1. The germline V gene encodes CDR1 SGHKS and CDR2 YYEKEE (reference sequence). The CDR3 is 14 residues long. With V trimmed by 2 bases and J by 4 bases, 4 bases remained unmatched. CDR3 amino acids: CASSFTGGKYEQYF. In DNA form, the CDR3 reads TGTGCCAGCAGCTTTACAGGGGGCAAATACGAGCAGTACTTC. Combining the CDR3 with reference TRBV5-5 and TRBJ2-7 gives the whole variable domain DAGVTQSPTHLIKTRGQQVTLRCSPISGHKSVSWYQQVLGQGPQFIFQYYEKEERGRGNFPDRFSARQFPNYSSELNVNALLLGDSALYLCASSFTGGKYEQYFGPGTRLTVT.

The CDR3 nucleotides are TGTGCCAGCAGGGGCTTACAGGGGGCGAGGGAGACCCAGTACTTC. Protein sequence: CASRGLQGARETQYF. The J gene is TRBJ2-5, the V gene TRBV7-9; 9 positions match TRBD1. CDR1 is SEHNR and CDR2 is FQNEAQ in the germline V gene (reference sequence). V shed 6 bases, J shed 5 bases, and the junction held 10 bases outside the gene matches. The CDR3 sequence is 15 residues long. The variable domain in full, completed from reference TRBV7-9 and TRBJ2-5, reads DTGVSQNPRHKITKRGQNVTFRCDPISEHNRLYWYRQTLGQGPEFLTYFQNEAQLEKSRLLSDRFSAERPKGSFSTLEIQRTEQGDSAMYLCASRGLQGARETQYFGPGTRLLVL.

This clonotype was seen many times. The chain combines TRBV9 with TRBJ1-4; D remains ambiguous. CDR3 size: 11 residues. Trimming left V 4 bases short and J 7 bases short, with 5 bases between. Germline loops: CDR1 SGDLS, CDR2 YYNGEE. The DNA for the CDR3 is TGTGCCAGCAGCAAAGGTGAAAAACTGTTTTTT. Its translation: CASSKGEKLFF.

The sample holds many counts of this clonotype. The chain carries TRBV6-5 and TRBJ2-5; D is perhaps TRBD2 (5 bases). V was cut by 4 bases and J by 0 bases, with 12 bases left in between. Germline CDR1 reads MNHEY; CDR2 reads SVGAGI. There are 15 residues in the CDR3. CDR3 sequence (DNA): TGTGCCAGCAGTTTAGCATGGGAGAACCAAGAGACCCAGTACTTC. It yields the protein CASSLAWENQETQYF.

This clonotype was seen a few times. This rearrangement joins TRBV2 to TRBJ2-2, with 8 positions matching TRBD2. The V and J ends lost 4 bases and 4 bases, in that order; junction bases with no gene match: 5. Germline CDR1 SNHLY, CDR2 FYNNEI. The CDR3 totals 15 residues. The CDR3 reads CASSASGSLTGELFF. For the CDR3, the DNA is TGTGCCAGCAGTGCTAGCGGGTCTCTCACCGGGGAGCTGTTTTTT.

This clonotype was seen a handful of times. This sequence joins TRBV28 and TRBJ2-3, with 10 bases lining up with TRBD1. J was trimmed by 1 base and V by 4 bases; bases with no gene match: 5. Germline-derived CDR1 and CDR2 are MDHEN and SYDVKM. The length of the CDR3 is 16 residues. The CDR3 sequence is CASSYVGTGGTDTQYF. In DNA form, the CDR3 reads TGTGCCAGCAGTTACGTTGGGACAGGGGGCACAGATACGCAGTATTTT.

The rearrangement links TRBV11-2 to TRBJ2-7; 9 bases match TRBD1. The junction had 12 bases not matched to a gene; V was cut back by 7 bases and J by 2 bases. This CDR3 comprises 16 residues. Germline values: CDR1 SGHAT, CDR2 FQNNGV. CDR3 nucleotides: TGTGCCAGCACCAACCTCGGGGGACAGGGTGCCTACGAGCAGTACTTC. Protein sequence: CASTNLGGQGAYEQYF.

The CDR3 DNA reads TGCAGCGTTGAATGGTGGCGATACCCGGGGACAGATACGCAGTATTTT. Encoded protein: CSVEWWRYPGTDTQYF. This chain uses TRBV29-1 with TRBJ2-3; the D gene is possibly TRBD2 (5 bases). V lost 2 bases, J lost 3 bases, and 18 bases lay in between. This CDR3 comprises 16 residues. CDR1 SQVTM and CDR2 ANQGSEA come from the germline V gene.

This clonotype has more than one count but fewer than ten. The V gene is TRBV13, the J gene TRBJ2-3; TRBD1 matches 9 bases. Germline trimming cut 4 bases from V and 4 bases from J; bases unmatched to any gene: 12. Germline CDR1 reads PRHDT; CDR2 reads FYEKMQ (reference sequence). The CDR3 contains 17 residues. CDR3 residues: CASSSAGQGVRSDTQYF. The CDR3 DNA sequence: TGTGCCAGCAGCTCCGCGGGACAGGGAGTAAGGTCAGATACGCAGTATTTT.

This clonotype was counted only a few times. The rearrangement uses TRBV5-1 and TRBJ2-7; weak D call: TRBD1 (7 bases). The CDR3 loop spans 15 amino acids. Germline V gene lookup returns CDR1 SGHRS and CDR2 YFSETQ. Trimming removed 4 bases at V and 3 bases at J, with 17 bases between. CDR3 bases: TGCGCCAGCAGCCCGGACGCGGGACAGATCTACGAGCAGTACTTC. Translation gives CASSPDAGQIYEQYF.

The table lists this clonotype with a few counts. This chain links TRBV20-1 with TRBJ1-5; 11 bases match TRBD1. Germline V gives CDR1 DFQATT, CDR2 SNEGSKA (reference sequence). CDR3 length: 14 residues. The V gene end was trimmed by 5 bases and the J gene end by 6 bases; junction bases not matched to a gene: 6. CDR3 sequence (DNA): TGCAGTGCTCACTCGGGACAGGGGGGTCAGCCCCAGCATTTT. It yields the protein CSAHSGQGGQPQHF.

The rearrangement links TRBV20-1 to TRBJ1-2; 9 bases line up with TRBD1. Germline assignment: CDR1 DFQATT and CDR2 SNEGSKA (reference sequence). The CDR3 has 14 residues. Trimming removed 1 base from V and 4 bases from J; junction bases left unmatched: 4. The CDR3 sequence is CSARVTGGGYGYTF. The CDR3 coding sequence is TGCAGTGCTAGAGTTACAGGGGGCGGCTATGGCTACACCTTC.

This clonotype appeared a few times. This chain's CDR3 is CASVTGVEAFF. The CDR3 region has the DNA TGTGCCAGCGTCACAGGCGTTGAAGCTTTCTTT. The chain couples TRBV6-2 or TRBV6-3 to TRBJ1-1; D possibly corresponds to TRBD1 (5 bases). This CDR3 has 11 residues. Germline CDR1 reads MNHEY; CDR2 reads SVGEGT. V shed 8 bases and J shed 7 bases, with 11 bases lying between them.

This clonotype was counted a few times. In DNA form, the CDR3 reads TGTGCCATCAGTGAGGGGACCTCTGGAAACACCATATATTTT. Translating it yields CAISEGTSGNTIYF. V is TRBV10-3 and J is TRBJ1-3; D possibly corresponds to TRBD1 (5 bases). V was pared by 2 bases and J by 0 bases, with 5 bases between. The CDR3 loop spans 14 amino acids. From germline, CDR1 is ENHRY and CDR2 SYGVKD.

This clonotype occurred a few times. V and J are TRBV3-1 and TRBJ2-3; D perhaps matches TRBD2 (6 bases). V shed 4 bases and J shed 3 bases, with 20 bases lying between them. Germline V gene sequence: CDR1 LGHDT, CDR2 YNNKEL (reference sequence). The CDR3 has 17 amino acids. The CDR3 DNA sequence: TGTGCCAGCAGCCCCGCCACTCTTGGAGGGCCAACAGATACGCAGTATTTT. As protein: CASSPATLGGPTDTQYF.

This clonotype was detected many times. The chain recombines TRBV10-2 with TRBJ2-7; the D is unclear. In germline, CDR1 is WSHSY, CDR2 SAAADI. V was cut by 3 bases and J by 5 bases, with 11 bases left in between. The CDR3 is 13 amino acids. This CDR3 is CASSDHRIDEQYV. CDR3 nucleotides: TGCGCCAGCAGTGACCACAGAATTGACGAGCAGTACGTC.

V is TRBV12-3 or TRBV12-4 and J is TRBJ2-1; no clear D. Trimming pared 5 bases from V and 8 bases from J, leaving 10 bases between. The CDR3 contains 12 residues. Here the CDR3 reads CASSIPRYEQFF. The CDR3 region has the DNA TGTGCCAGCAGTATCCCTAGGTATGAGCAGTTCTTC.

This rearrangement joins TRBV7-2 to TRBJ2-5; 11 bases are shared with TRBD2. Trimming took 5 bases from V and 2 from J; bases not matched to a gene: 7. The CDR3 length is 16 residues. The V gene's germline CDR1 is SGHTA and CDR2 FQGNSA. CDR3 nucleotides: TGTGCCAGCAGCGGTCGACTAGCGGGGTTACAAGAGACCCAGTACTTC. Residues: CASSGRLAGLQETQYF.

In DNA form, the CDR3 reads TGCGCCAGCAGCTTGGCTGGGACTAGCGGGTCAGATTCCTACGAGCAGTACGTC. Translated: CASSLAGTSGSDSYEQYV. The rearrangement joins TRBV5-1 to TRBJ2-7; 12 nucleotides line up with TRBD2. The CDR3 has 18 residues. The germline V gene has CDR1 SGHRS and CDR2 YFSETQ. Trimming cost V 0 bases and J 1 base; bases outside gene matches: 8.

The rearrangement links TRBV7-2 to TRBJ2-1; D might be TRBD1 or TRBD2, each matching 6 bases. Trimming stripped 5 bases from V and 7 bases from J, with 15 bases between. The CDR3 spans 14 residues. Germline lookup yields CDR1 SGHTA and CDR2 FQGNSA. The chain's CDR3 is CASSPPGARNEQFF. The DNA for the CDR3 is TGTGCCAGCAGCCCTCCGGGGGCGCGGAATGAGCAGTTCTTC.

The genes are TRBV11-2 and TRBJ2-3; D remains unclear. V was pared by 2 bases and J by 4 bases, with 10 bases between. The CDR3 contains 14 residues. Germline V CDR1 and CDR2: SGHAT, FQNNGV. CDR3 amino acids: CASSLQVSADTQYF. CDR3 nucleotides: TGTGCCAGCAGCTTACAGGTTTCGGCAGATACGCAGTATTTT.